A single sample gave rise to the 9 T cell receptor beta chains below, sequenced in a study of cytomegalovirus exposure and HLA in healthy donors. Vbeta (60) and Jbeta (13) primers were used in the PCR. Profiling relied on immunoSEQ multiplex PCR, and the TCRdb table lists in-frame clones only, not all of them. The sample lists about 100,000 clones, approximately 80% occurring once. Source material: PBMCs. The receptors originated from a woman aged 18-30 years in good health and CMV-seropositive.

The chain recombines TRBV6-5 with TRBJ2-7, with 9 bases lining up with TRBD1. The CDR3 has 12 residues. Germline V gene sequence: CDR1 MNHEY, CDR2 SVGAGI. V was pared by 7 bases and J by 3 bases, with 1 base of the junction left unmatched. The CDR3 bases are TGTGCCAGCACGGGACAGGGCTACGAGCAGTACTTC. Amino acids: CASTGQGYEQYF.

This clone turned up a few times. The V and J genes are TRBV29-1 and TRBJ2-5, with 12 bases matching TRBD2. The CDR3 length is 16 residues. J lost 5 bases, V lost 0 bases, and 7 bases had no gene match. CDR1 SQVTM and CDR2 ANQGSEA come from the germline V gene. This CDR3 is CSVEEGRLAGVETQYF. Written as DNA, the CDR3 is TGCAGCGTTGAAGAAGGGAGACTAGCGGGAGTTGAGACCCAGTACTTC.

The rearrangement links TRBV2 to TRBJ2-5; 7 nucleotides agree with TRBD1. Germline values: CDR1 SNHLY, CDR2 FYNNEI. J lost 4 bases, V lost 4 bases, and 0 bases had no gene match. This CDR3 contains 12 residues. The CDR3 nucleotides are TGTGCCAGCAGTGGACAGGGAGAGACCCAGTACTTC. Amino acid sequence: CASSGQGETQYF. Using reference TRBV2 and TRBJ2-5 for the parts outside the CDR3, the full variable domain is EPEVTQTPSHQVTQMGQEVILRCVPISNHLYFYWYRQILGQKVEFLVSFYNNEISEKSEIFDDQFSVERPDGSNFTLKIRSTKLEDSAMYFCASSGQGETQYFGPGTRLLVL.

The CDR3 coding sequence is TGCGCCAGCAGCCTCCGAAACCCCGGGACAGGGGAAATGAACACTGAAGCTTTCTTT. It specifies CASSLRNPGTGEMNTEAFF. This chain joins TRBV4-1 and TRBJ1-1; 10 bases agree with TRBD1. The trim removed 4 bases at V and 0 bases at J, leaving 14 bases unmatched. Germline V gene data show CDR1 as MGHRA and CDR2 as YSYEKL. The length of the CDR3 is 19 residues.

The rearrangement joins TRBV2 to TRBJ2-7; TRBD1 agrees at 8 bases. CDR1 SNHLY and CDR2 FYNNEI come from the germline V gene. V was pared by 8 bases and J by 4 bases, with 13 bases of the junction left unmatched. The CDR3 loop spans 15 amino acids. The CDR3 sequence: CASGPAGQGAYEQYF. The CDR3 DNA is TGTGCCAGCGGTCCCGCCGGGCAGGGGGCGTACGAGCAGTACTTC.

Here the CDR3 DNA reads TGCGCCAGCAGCTCCAGACTAGCGGGAGGGCTCAATGAGCAGTTCTTC. This codes for CASSSRLAGGLNEQFF. The rearrangement joins TRBV10-1 to TRBJ2-1, with 14 nucleotides matching TRBD2. The CDR3 is 16 residues long. Per the germline V gene, CDR1 is WNHNN and CDR2 is SYGVQD (reference sequence). The V and J ends lost 6 bases and 6 bases, in that order; junction bases with no gene match: 7.

V is TRBV27 and J is TRBJ2-5, with a possible D match to TRBD2 (5 bases). The germline V gene encodes CDR1 MNHEY and CDR2 SMNVEV (reference sequence). The ends were cut back, 2 bases at V and 4 bases at J, with 14 bases in the middle. This CDR3 spans 15 amino acids. The DNA for the CDR3 is TGTGCCAGCAGTTTAAGGTTTGATGCGGGAGAGACCCAGTACTTC. Translated, it gives CASSLRFDAGETQYF.

The genes are TRBV29-1 and TRBJ2-7, with D tentatively TRBD1 (6 bases). The V gene lost 6 bases and the J gene lost 12 bases, with 18 bases spanning the gap. CDR1 and CDR2 from the germline V gene are SQVTM and ANQGSEA. There are 11 residues in the CDR3. CDR3 in amino acids: CSVATQGVRYF. In nucleotides, the CDR3 is TGCAGCGTAGCCACACAGGGTGTTCGGTACTTC.

The genes are TRBV2 and TRBJ2-3; tentative D call: TRBD2 (5 bases). Per germline, CDR1 SNHLY and CDR2 FYNNEI. Trimming took off 2 bases at V and 0 bases at J, with 9 bases between the two ends. CDR3 size: 15 residues. The CDR3 here is CASSESSGSTDTQYF. The CDR3 DNA is TGTGCCAGCAGTGAATCCAGCGGTAGCACAGATACGCAGTATTTT.